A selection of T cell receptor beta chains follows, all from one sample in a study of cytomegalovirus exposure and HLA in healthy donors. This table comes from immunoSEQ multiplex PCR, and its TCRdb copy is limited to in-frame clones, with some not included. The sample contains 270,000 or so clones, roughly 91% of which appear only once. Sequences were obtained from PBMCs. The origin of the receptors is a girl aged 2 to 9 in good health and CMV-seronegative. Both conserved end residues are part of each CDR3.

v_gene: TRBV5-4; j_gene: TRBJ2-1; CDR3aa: CASSLKAGTSRYNEQFF
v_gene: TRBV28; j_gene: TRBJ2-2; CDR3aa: CASRRQVNTGELFF
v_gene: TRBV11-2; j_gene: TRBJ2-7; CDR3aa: CASSLAGGPGNSYEQYF
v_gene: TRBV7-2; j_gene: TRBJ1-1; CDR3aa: CASSLTGGMNTEAFF
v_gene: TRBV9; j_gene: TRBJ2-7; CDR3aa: CASSSSDRDHEQYF
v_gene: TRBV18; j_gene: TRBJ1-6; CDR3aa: CASSLTDNNSPLHF
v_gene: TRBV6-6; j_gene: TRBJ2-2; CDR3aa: CASSLGTGGVGRELFF
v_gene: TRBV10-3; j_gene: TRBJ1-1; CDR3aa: CAISEPALTGGGRTEAFF
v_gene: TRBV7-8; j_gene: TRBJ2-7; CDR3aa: CASSLGTNSYEQYF
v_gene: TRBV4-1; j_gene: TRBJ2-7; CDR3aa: CASSRSGDRSYEQYF
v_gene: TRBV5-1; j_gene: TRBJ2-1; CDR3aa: CASSPLPPGNEQFF
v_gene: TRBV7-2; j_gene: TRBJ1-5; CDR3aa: CASSYKGGNNQPQHF
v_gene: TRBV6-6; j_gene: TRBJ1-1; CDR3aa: CASSQTGPRGTEAFF
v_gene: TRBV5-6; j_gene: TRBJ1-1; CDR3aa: CASSLEPDTEAFF
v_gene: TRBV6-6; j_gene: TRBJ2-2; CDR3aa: CAGGPGTGELFF
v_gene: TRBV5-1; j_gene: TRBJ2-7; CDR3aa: CASSFGQTYEQYF
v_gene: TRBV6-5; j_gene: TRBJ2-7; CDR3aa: CASSYSISYEQYF
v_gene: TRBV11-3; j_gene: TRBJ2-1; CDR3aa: CASSLGGLAGYNEQFF
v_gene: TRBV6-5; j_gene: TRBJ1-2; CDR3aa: CASSYGTGGAYGYTF
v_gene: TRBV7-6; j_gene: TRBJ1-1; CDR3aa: CASSRNLGQGGTFF
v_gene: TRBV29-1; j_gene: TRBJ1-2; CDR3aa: CSVEDVQGAQGYTF
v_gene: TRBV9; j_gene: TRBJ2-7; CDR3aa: CASSVGSGGSYEQYF
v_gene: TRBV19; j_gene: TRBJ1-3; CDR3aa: CASTDSSYSGNTIYF
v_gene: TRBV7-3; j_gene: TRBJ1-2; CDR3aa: CASSSLPGRGHKYGYTF
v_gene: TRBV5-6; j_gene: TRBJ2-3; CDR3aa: CASSLLGDTQYF